The 22 T cell receptor beta chains below were found in one sample sequenced in a study of vaccination and CD4 T cells after COVID-19. With the Oncomine TCR Beta short-read assay, DNA from cultured CD4+ T cells was sequenced. TCRdb processed the PCR reads anew with MiXCR; each CDR3 protein has one entry. The repertoire includes about 14,000 distinct CDR3 sequences, approximately 50% of them detected once, and 16% sits in the top ten. No antigen has been assigned to these receptors. Documented treatment: 10-day PBMC culture with coronavirus spike peptide pools or control peptides (ViraFEST assay). The sample was CD4+ T cells from blood, cultured in vitro. These receptors originate from a human donor who had recovered from COVID-19.

The chain uses TRBV11-2 and TRBJ2-7; 12 bases agree with TRBD2. Trimming at V came to 1 base and at J to 2 bases, leaving 6 bases not matched to a gene. The CDR3 runs to 17 residues. From germline, CDR1 is SGHAT and CDR2 FQNNGV. CDR3 residues: CASSLALAGGHAYEQYF. The CDR3 DNA follows: TGTGCCAGCAGCTTAGCTCTAGCGGGAGGGCACGCCTACGAGCAGTACTTC.

The CDR3 DNA follows: TGCGCCAGCACCGGGGAACTCGACACTGAAGCTTTCTTT. Protein: CASTGELDTEAFF. This chain links TRBV5-1 with TRBJ1-1; D gene unclear. The germline V gene encodes CDR1 SGHRS and CDR2 YFSETQ. This CDR3 spans 13 amino acids. The V end lost 6 bases, the J end lost 3 bases, and 12 bases lay between the germline ends.

A few counts support this clonotype. The rearrangement links TRBV20-1 to TRBJ2-3, with D tentatively TRBD1 (5 bases). Germline assignment: CDR1 DFQATT and CDR2 SNEGSKA (reference sequence). V lost 0 bases and J lost 0, with 13 bases in between. The CDR3 length is 16 residues. The CDR3 DNA sequence: TGCAGTGCTAGAGATGGGGCGCGGCTAAGCACAGATACGCAGTATTTT. It is translated as CSARDGARLSTDTQYF.

The CDR3 coding sequence is TGTGCCAGCAGCCACCGGACTAGCGGGCAAGAGACCCAGTACTTC. Residues: CASSHRTSGQETQYF. This chain uses TRBV28 with TRBJ2-5, with 11 bases that match TRBD2. Germline-derived CDR1 and CDR2 are MDHEN and SYDVKM. J lost 2 bases, V lost 6 bases, and 5 bases had no gene match. The CDR3 runs 15 residues.

The rearrangement uses TRBV6-1 and TRBJ2-1; weak D call: TRBD1 (5 bases). CDR1 and CDR2 (germline): MNHNS, SASEGT. V dropped 6 bases and J dropped 1 base, with 13 bases sitting between them. The CDR3 loop spans 15 amino acids. CDR3 DNA sequence: TGTGCCAGCAGACAGGAGTACTCTTCCTACAATGAGCAGTTCTTC. This translates into CASRQEYSSYNEQFF.

This clonotype was seen only a few times. This chain joins TRBV20-1 and TRBJ2-5; 12 bases align to TRBD2. The germline gives CDR1 DFQATT, CDR2 SNEGSKA (reference sequence). Germline trimming cut 6 bases from V and 5 bases from J; bases unmatched to any gene: 16. This CDR3 has 17 amino acids. The CDR3 loop is CSAESPLLAGGRETQYF. CDR3 DNA: TGCAGTGCCGAAAGCCCACTACTAGCGGGAGGTCGGGAGACCCAGTACTTC.

The chain uses TRBV6-4 and TRBJ1-4; D perhaps matches TRBD1 (5 bases). Germline CDR1 and CDR2: MRHNA and SNTAGT. This CDR3 spans 16 amino acids. Trimming pared 0 bases from V and 6 bases from J, leaving 14 bases between. The CDR3 sequence is CASSDSETALDEKLFF. CDR3 bases: TGTGCCAGCAGTGACTCCGAGACAGCTTTAGATGAAAAACTGTTTTTT.

This clonotype was seen a few times. This CDR3 is CASSPGREDYGYTF. For the CDR3, the DNA is TGTGCCAGCTCACCCGGCAGGGAGGACTATGGCTACACCTTC. This rearrangement joins TRBV18 to TRBJ1-2; tentatively, D is TRBD1 (5 bases). The CDR3 runs 14 residues. Trimming removed 3 bases from V and 3 bases from J, with 11 bases in between. Per the germline V gene, CDR1 is KGHSH and CDR2 is LQKENI.

The chain links TRBV7-9 to TRBJ2-4, with D possibly matching TRBD2 (6 bases). The germline gives CDR1 SEHNR, CDR2 FQNEAQ (reference sequence). This CDR3 has 16 amino acids. Trimming stripped 3 bases from V and 6 bases from J, with 18 bases between. The CDR3 DNA is TGTGCCAGCAGCTTCGGGAGTCGGTCAGGCAGAAACATTCAGTACTTC. Its protein product is CASSFGSRSGRNIQYF.

The CDR3 loop is CASSYPPAGATDTQYF. The CDR3 DNA reads as TGTGCCAGCAGTTATCCTCCAGCGGGAGCCACAGATACGCAGTATTTT. The chain recombines TRBV6-5 with TRBJ2-3; 8 nucleotides agree with TRBD2. Germline assignment: CDR1 MNHEY and CDR2 SVGAGI. CDR3 length equals 16 residues. Trimming at V came to 3 bases and at J to 2 bases, leaving 7 bases not matched to a gene.

This clonotype was observed a few times. The chain recombines TRBV6-1 with TRBJ1-2; the D gene is possibly TRBD1 (6 bases). The V gene's germline CDR1 is MNHNS and CDR2 SASEGT. The V and J ends lost 7 bases and 4 bases respectively, with 19 bases between them. This CDR3 is built from 15 residues. CDR3 amino acids: CASTAGSGAGYGYTF. CDR3 bases: TGTGCCAGCACCGCGGGGTCGGGGGCCGGCTATGGCTACACCTTC.

The V call is TRBV6-1, the J call TRBJ2-7; perhaps TRBD1 as D (6 bases). V dropped 6 bases and J dropped 6 bases, with 18 bases sitting between them. The CDR3 is 14 amino acids. The V gene's germline CDR1 is MNHNS and CDR2 SASEGT. The CDR3 reads CASRAPTGLGEQYF. In nucleotides, the CDR3 is TGTGCCAGCAGAGCACCAACAGGGTTGGGCGAGCAGTACTTC.

The table lists this clonotype with a count of one. The chain uses TRBV7-9 and TRBJ2-3, with D uncertain. Germline V gives CDR1 SEHNR, CDR2 FQNEAQ (reference sequence). This CDR3 contains 12 residues. The V gene lost 1 base and the J gene lost 4 bases, with 3 bases spanning the gap. The CDR3 bases are TGTGCCAGCAGCTTAGAGGCAGATACGCAGTATTTT. Residues: CASSLEADTQYF. Together with reference TRBV7-9 and TRBJ2-3, the CDR3 gives the full variable domain: DTGVSQNPRHKITKRGQNVTFRCDPISEHNRLYWYRQTLGQGPEFLTYFQNEAQLEKSRLLSDRFSAERPKGSFSTLEIQRTEQGDSAMYLCASSLEADTQYFGPGTRLTVL.

The CDR3 here is CATSDPRGDAKETQYF. CDR3 nucleotides: TGTGCCACCAGTGATCCCCGGGGGGACGCGAAAGAGACCCAGTACTTC. V gene TRBV24-1 combines with J gene TRBJ2-5, with 7 bases fitting TRBD2. The germline V gene has CDR1 KGHDR and CDR2 SFDVKD. V shed 3 bases and J 3 bases; nucleotides not matched to a gene: 9. The CDR3 extends over 16 amino acids.

CDR3 coding DNA: TGTGCCAGCAGACGAACAGGGTTGGCTAGCGGGAGAGAGACCCAGTACTTC. It encodes CASRRTGLASGRETQYF. This chain links TRBV5-6 with TRBJ2-5, with 10 bases lining up with TRBD2. Germline CDR1 and CDR2: SGHDT and YYEEEE. Trimming took 5 bases from V and 4 from J; bases not matched to a gene: 14. CDR3 size: 17 residues.

The rearrangement uses TRBV4-3 and TRBJ1-3, with D perhaps matching TRBD1 (5 bases). Germline-derived CDR1 and CDR2 are LGHNA and YSLEER. With 1 base removed from V and 4 bases from J, the gap between germline ends came to 14 bases. The CDR3 runs to 16 residues. CDR3 sequence: CASSQGRGSGGNTIYF. CDR3 DNA: TGCGCCAGCAGCCAAGGTCGGGGCTCGGGGGGAAACACCATATATTTT.

The rearrangement joins TRBV7-2 to TRBJ2-6; D possibly corresponds to TRBD2 (5 bases). V was pared by 5 bases and J by 2 bases, with 13 bases between. Germline V gene lookup returns CDR1 SGHTA and CDR2 FQGNSA. This CDR3 has 16 residues. CDR3 in amino acids: CASSKSTGTGANVLTF. CDR3 nucleotide sequence: TGTGCCAGCAGCAAATCGACGGGAACTGGGGCCAACGTCCTGACTTTC. Complete variable domain (other parts from reference TRBV7-2 and TRBJ2-6): GAGVSQSPSNKVTEKGKDVELRCDPISGHTALYWYRQSLGQGLEFLIYFQGNSAPDKSGLPSDRFSAERTGGSVSTLTIQRTQQEDSAVYLCASSKSTGTGANVLTFGAGSRLTVL.

The table lists this clonotype with a few counts. The chain is built from TRBV24-1 and TRBJ2-7, with 8 bases that match TRBD2. The CDR3 runs 13 residues. With V trimmed by 9 bases and J by 4 bases, 7 bases remained unmatched. Germline CDR1 KGHDR, CDR2 SFDVKD. The CDR3 region has the DNA TGTGCCACCGGAAGAGCGGGAGAGTACGAGCAGTACTTC. This translates into CATGRAGEYEQYF.

This clonotype was seen a handful of times. This sequence joins TRBV27 and TRBJ2-5, with unresolved D. Trimming left V 5 bases short and J 5 bases short, with 9 bases between. Germline CDR1 reads MNHEY; CDR2 reads SMNVEV (reference sequence). The length of the CDR3 is 12 residues. DNA for the CDR3: TGTGCCAGCAGTAGGCCCGCGGAGACCCAGTACTTC. Its protein product is CASSRPAETQYF.

The chain employs TRBV28 and TRBJ2-7; maybe TRBD1 (6 bases). The germline V gene has CDR1 MDHEN and CDR2 SYDVKM. V lost 7 bases and J lost 0, with 13 bases in between. The CDR3 covers 14 residues. CDR3 sequence: CASTRGGSSYEQYF. The CDR3 DNA follows: TGTGCCAGCACGAGAGGGGGAAGCTCCTACGAGCAGTACTTC.

This clonotype was observed once. This chain joins TRBV21-1 and TRBJ1-5; no DNA check was done on the table's D call, TRBD1. TRBV21-1 is labeled a pseudogene. The CDR3 loop spans 16 amino acids. This CDR3 reads CASSKGGSGGDQPQHF. The DNA of the CDR3 is TGTGCCAGCAGCAAAGGAGGTTCGGGGGGGGATCAGCCCCAGCATTTT.

CDR3 coding DNA: TGTGCCAGCAGGAGGACTAGTTACCATACGCAGTATTTT. Amino acids: CASRRTSYHTQYF. The rearrangement joins TRBV6-2 or TRBV6-3 to TRBJ2-3; 7 bases align to TRBD2. CDR1 is MNHEY and CDR2 is SVGEGT in the germline V gene. The junction had 7 bases not matched to a gene; V was cut back by 6 bases and J by 7 bases. CDR3 length equals 13 residues.